The rows below give T cell receptor beta chains drawn from one sample of a study of cytomegalovirus exposure and HLA in healthy donors. Repertoires were generated with immunoSEQ multiplex PCR, while TCRdb's copy carries only in-frame clones and drops some. This sample has about 160,000 clones, with roughly 80% found just once. The sequenced sample was PBMCs. These receptors originate from a man younger than 45 in good health and CMV-seronegative. The CDR3 runs from the conserved cysteine through the conserved F or W. The D gene is left open where the match is weak. Not every row has a clone size; where given, it reads once, few, many or a size class.

>TRBJ1-5|.|few|TRBV19
TGTGCCAGTAGTACCCAGGCCAGGGAAGGCGGCAATCAGCCCCAGCATTTT
CASSTQAREGGNQPQHF
>TRBJ2-2|TRBD2|.|TRBV7-9
TGTGCCAGCAGTCCACAAACGGGAGGGCCCGAGCTGTTTTTT
CASSPQTGGPELFF
>TRBJ1-5|.|.|TRBV15
TGTGCCACCAGCAGGGGCCGTCCAGGGAATAGCAATCAGCCCCAGCATTTT
CATSRGRPGNSNQPQHF
>TRBJ2-4|.|once|TRBV9
TGTGCCAGCAGCGGAGGGGCGGGGGCCAAAAACATTCAGTACTTC
CASSGGAGAKNIQYF
>TRBJ1-2|TRBD1|.|TRBV28
TGTGCCAGCACTCCGTCCGGGACAGGGGGGTATGGCTACACCTTC
CASTPSGTGGYGYTF
>TRBJ2-2|.|.|TRBV29-1
TGCAGCGTTGAAGCGGGGGGAGGGGGGACCGGGGAGCTGTTTTTT
CSVEAGGGGTGELFF
>TRBJ1-1|TRBD1|.|TRBV6-1
TGTGCCAGCAGTTTTTACCGGGACAGGGATACTGAAGCTTTCTTT
CASSFYRDRDTEAFF
>TRBJ2-7|TRBD2|.|TRBV7-9
TGTGCCGTCCGCGGGGGGACCTCCTCCTACGAGCAGTACTTC
CAVRGGTSSYEQYF
>TRBJ1-1|TRBD1|.|TRBV10-2
TGCGCCGCTATCTCGGACAGGTCGAACACTGAAGCTTTCTTT
CAAISDRSNTEAFF
>TRBJ1-3|.|few|TRBV15
TGTGCCACCAGCAGAGTAACCGGGAGGCGCGGAAACACCATATATTTT
CATSRVTGRRGNTIYF
>TRBJ2-3|.|.|TRBV7-6
TGTGCCAGCAGCTTAGCGCTAGCGTCTCGGGGAGATACGCAGTATTTT
CASSLALASRGDTQYF
>TRBJ1-2|.|.|TRBV4-2
TGTGCCAGCAGCCAAGTTGACAGTAACTATGGCTACACCTTC
CASSQVDSNYGYTF
>TRBJ1-2|.|.|TRBV11-2
TGTGCCAGCAGCTTCTGGACAGTTCAATTAAACTATGGCTACACCTTC
CASSFWTVQLNYGYTF
>TRBJ1-5|TRBD1|.|TRBV7-2
TGTGCCAGCAGCGTGACAGGGGATCAGCCCCAGCATTTT
CASSVTGDQPQHF
>TRBJ1-1|.|.|TRBV30
TGTGCCTGGAGTAAGGACACTTGGAGAGTGAACACTGAAGCTTTCTTT
CAWSKDTWRVNTEAFF
>TRBJ1-1|.|.|TRBV28
TGTGCCAGCAGCCTGCTCGGCGGGAATACTGAAGCTTTCTTT
CASSLLGGNTEAFF
>TRBJ2-5|.|once|TRBV14
TGTGCCAGCAGTCTACGCGCGGGTTCGGAGACCCAGTACTTC
CASSLRAGSETQYF
>TRBJ2-3|TRBD2|once|TRBV5-4
TGTGCCAGCAGCTTGGTGCAGCGGGGGGGCAGGGCAGATACGCAGTATTTT
CASSLVQRGGRADTQYF
>TRBJ2-7|TRBD1|.|TRBV18
TGTGCCAGCTCACCCCAGACAGGGCTGACCTACGAGCAGTACTTC
CASSPQTGLTYEQYF
>TRBJ2-7|.|.|TRBV28
TGTGCCAGCTCCGAGGGGGACTACGAGCAGTACTTC
CASSEGDYEQYF
>TRBJ2-7|TRBD2|.|TRBV4-1
TGCGCCAGCAGCCAAGAAAGGCTAGCGGGAGACAACGAGCAGTACTTC
CASSQERLAGDNEQYF
>TRBJ2-3|.|.|TRBV5-4
TGTGCCAGCAGCTTTTGGGGGGGCTCGGATACGCAGTATTTT
CASSFWGGSDTQYF
>TRBJ1-4|.|few|TRBV4-1
TGCGCCAGCAGCCAAGAAGAGGAAAAACTGTTTTTT
CASSQEEEKLFF
>TRBJ2-7|TRBD2|few|TRBV29-1
TGCAGCGCCCTGGGACTAGCGGGATCCTACGAGCAGTACTTC
CSALGLAGSYEQYF
>TRBJ2-6|.|.|TRBV7-9
TGTGCCAGCAGCTACTTGCCCAGGGCCTCTGGGGCCAACGTCCTGACTTTC
CASSYLPRASGANVLTF
>TRBJ1-2|TRBD1|.|TRBV6-1
TGTGCCAGCAGACCGGGACAGGGTTGGGGCTACACCTTC
CASRPGQGWGYTF
>TRBJ2-1|.|.|TRBV5-1
TGCGCCAGCCGTTCGGGGGACAGGCAGTTCTTC
CASRSGDRQFF
>TRBJ2-1|.|.|TRBV5-1
TGCGCCAGCAGCTGGGCCGACACTGGGAGCGGCTACAATGAGCAGTTCTTC
CASSWADTGSGYNEQFF
>TRBJ1-1|.|.|TRBV15
TGTGCCACCACCAGAGGGGGTACAGGGCCGGGGGCTTTCTTT
CATTRGGTGPGAFF
>TRBJ2-3|TRBD1|.|TRBV25-1
TGTGCCAGCAGTGAAAGGGACAGACTCACAGATACGCAGTATTTT
CASSERDRLTDTQYF
>TRBJ2-3|.|.|TRBV6-5
TGTGCCAGCAGTCCCCACCCCCGAGGAGATACGCAGTATTTT
CASSPHPRGDTQYF
>TRBJ2-4|TRBD2|.|TRBV29-1
TGCAGCGTTGAAGATGACACTAGCGGAGGGGGAAACATTCAGTACTTC
CSVEDDTSGGGNIQYF
>TRBJ2-2|TRBD2|.|TRBV4-1
TGCGCCAGCAGCCACGATAGCGGGGGCCGAAACACCGGGGAGCTGTTTTTT
CASSHDSGGRNTGELFF
>TRBJ2-1|TRBD2|few|TRBV28
TGTGCCAGCACCCACCCGGCGGGGGATTACAATGAGCAGTTCTTC
CASTHPAGDYNEQFF
>TRBJ2-7|.|once|TRBV7-6
TGTGCCAGCAGCTTTAAGTTCGACAACGAGCAGTACTTC
CASSFKFDNEQYF
>TRBJ2-5|.|.|TRBV28
TGTGCCAGCAGAAATTTTGGAGGACAGAAAGAGACCCAGTACTTC
CASRNFGGQKETQYF
>TRBJ1-1|TRBD1|.|TRBV6-1
TGTGCCAGCAGTGAAAAAACAGGGGGCGCTGGGAACACTGAAGCTTTCTTT
CASSEKTGGAGNTEAFF
>TRBJ2-3|.|.|TRBV5-1
TGCGCCAGCAGCTTGGTAATAGTAGCGGCCTACACAGATACGCAGTATTTT
CASSLVIVAAYTDTQYF
>TRBJ1-2|.|.|TRBV6-1
TGTGCCAGCAGTGAAGCGAACGGACAGAAGGGCTACACCTTC
CASSEANGQKGYTF
>TRBJ1-6|.|.|TRBV5-1
TGCGCCAGCAGCTTGGCGCGGCAGATCGATTCACCCCTCCACTTT
CASSLARQIDSPLHF
>TRBJ1-5|.|.|TRBV30
TGTGCCTGGAGTAGCACCGGGACAAAAAACAATCAGCCCCAGCATTTT
CAWSSTGTKNNQPQHF
>TRBJ2-7|TRBD2|.|TRBV9
TGTGCGTCCGGGGGACTAGCGATAAACGAGCAGTACTTC
CASGGLAINEQYF
>TRBJ1-4|.|once|TRBV7-9
TGTGCCAGCAGTTTCCTTTCCGGGACAAGCAATGAAAAACTGTTCTTT
CASSFLSGTSNEKLFF
>TRBJ1-2|TRBD1|.|TRBV6-5
TGTGCCAGCAGTCCGTGGGGACAGGGGCCCCGGGGCTACACCTTC
CASSPWGQGPRGYTF
>TRBJ2-7|.|once|TRBV28
TGTGCCAGCAGTTACAGGGCTGGCTACGAGCAGTACTTC
CASSYRAGYEQYF
>TRBJ2-7|.|.|TRBV7-6
TGTGCCAGCAGCTTAGATGAGACACACGAGCAGTACTTC
CASSLDETHEQYF
>TRBJ2-3|TRBD2|.|TRBV15
TGTGCCACCAGCGTATTTAGCGGGGAGGCAGATACGCAGTATTTT
CATSVFSGEADTQYF
>TRBJ1-4|.|few|TRBV5-1
TGCGCCAGCAGCCTGGGGCAGGCTAATGGAAAACTGTTTTTT
CASSLGQANGKLFF
>TRBJ2-1|TRBD1|once|TRBV19
TGTGCCAGTAACTCTCCTCCGGGACAGACCTACAATGAGCAGTTCTTC
CASNSPPGQTYNEQFF
>TRBJ2-7|.|.|TRBV6-5
TGTGCCAGCAGCTTACTTCAGGGTGCCGAGCAGTACTTC
CASSLLQGAEQYF
>TRBJ2-7|TRBD1|.|TRBV28
TGTGCCAGCACCCTAGGACAGGGGGGGTACGAGCAGTACTTC
CASTLGQGGYEQYF
>TRBJ2-7|.|once|TRBV13
TGTGCCAGCAGCTTAGCCACTCCCGGACATCTAATCTACGAGCAGTACTTC
CASSLATPGHLIYEQYF
>TRBJ1-6|TRBD1|.|TRBV4-3
TGCGCCAGCAGCCAAGATCAGGGGACAGGGAGTTCACCCCTCCACTTT
CASSQDQGTGSSPLHF
>TRBJ2-5|.|.|TRBV5-6
TGTGCCAGCAGCTTAGGGGGTGAAGAGACCCAGTACTTC
CASSLGGEETQYF
>TRBJ1-1|.|.|TRBV5-6
TGTGCCAGCAGCTTGGTATTAAGGGGTTGGACTGAAGCTTTCTTT
CASSLVLRGWTEAFF
>TRBJ2-3|TRBD2|.|TRBV5-1
TGCGCCAGCAGCCCGAGACTAGCGGAGACCACAGATACGCAGTATTTT
CASSPRLAETTDTQYF
>TRBJ2-3|TRBD2|.|TRBV14
TGTGCCAGCAGCCAAGAGCGGGGGTGGACAGATACGCAGTATTTT
CASSQERGWTDTQYF
>TRBJ2-1|.|.|TRBV11-2
TGTGCCAGCAGCTTAGAATCGTCTGGGGGGGAGCAGTTCTTC
CASSLESSGGEQFF
>TRBJ1-1|.|.|TRBV5-8
TGTGCCAGCAGCTTTCATCCCCGGGACACTGAAGCTTTCTTT
CASSFHPRDTEAFF
>TRBJ1-5|.|.|TRBV2
TGTGCCAGCAGTCCTCGGACAGCTCTAGGGAATCAGCCCCAGCATTTT
CASSPRTALGNQPQHF